Shown below are 10 T cell receptor beta chains from a single sample sequenced in a study of blood T cell repertoires in COVID-19 (dated by TCRdb to 2020 to 2021). Library preparation was by the immunoSEQ multiplex PCR assay. What TCRdb holds here is the immuneACCESS table cut down to in-frame rearrangements. Part of the clones is not present; checked against another copy, under half of the missing clones reflect an unresolved V gene, and the others are unexplained. This sample holds roughly 130,000 clones; almost 85% were observed only once. The ten biggest clones cover around 13% of the sample. Specimen: peripheral blood. The origin of the receptors is a woman younger than 45 who had recovered from COVID-19.

The gene calls are TRBV2 and TRBJ2-2, with TRBD2 matching 7 bases. J lost 0 bases, V lost 4 bases, and 2 bases had no gene match. The CDR3 spans 15 residues. The V gene's germline CDR1 is SNHLY and CDR2 FYNNEI. In nucleotides, the CDR3 is TGTGCCAGCAGTGGGGAGGGAGCGAACACCGGGGAGCTGTTTTTT. Translation: CASSGEGANTGELFF.

The rearrangement uses TRBV18 and TRBJ1-1, with 7 bases identical to TRBD1. Germline V gene data show CDR1 as KGHSH and CDR2 as LQKENI. V lost 4 bases to trimming and J lost 2 bases; unmatched junction nucleotides: 7. The CDR3 spans 15 residues. CDR3 nucleotide sequence: TGTGCCAGCTCACAGACCGGGACAGCCAACACTGAAGCTTTCTTT. This encodes CASSQTGTANTEAFF.

V is TRBV7-3 and J is TRBJ2-2; 9 bases match TRBD2. This CDR3 has 15 amino acids. With V trimmed by 2 bases and J by 8 bases, 6 bases remained unmatched. Looked up from germline, CDR1 is SGHTA and CDR2 is FQGTGA. CDR3: CASSLAGGPAGELFF. CDR3 nucleotide sequence: TGTGCCAGCAGCTTAGCGGGAGGGCCAGCAGGGGAGCTGTTTTTT.

The V call is TRBV20-1, the J call TRBJ2-2; no firm D call. The CDR3 contains 13 residues. V lost 6 bases, J lost 3 bases, and 11 bases lay in between. Per the germline V gene, CDR1 is DFQATT and CDR2 is SNEGSKA (reference sequence). CDR3 DNA: TGCAGTGCCAGTAGTGCGTACACCGGGGAGCTGTTTTTT. Protein sequence: CSASSAYTGELFF.

The chain combines TRBV27 with TRBJ2-1; tentative D call: TRBD2 (6 bases). CDR1 is MNHEY, CDR2 SMNVEV, per germline (reference sequence). The V gene lost 6 bases and the J gene lost 3 bases, with 18 bases spanning the gap. This CDR3 is 16 amino acids long. The CDR3 sequence is CASRGFLGLSYNEQFF. In DNA, the CDR3 is TGTGCCAGCAGAGGCTTTCTGGGACTCAGCTACAATGAGCAGTTCTTC.

The chain recombines TRBV6-5 with TRBJ2-3; D is unresolved. Germline V gives CDR1 MNHEY, CDR2 SVGAGI. V was trimmed by 4 bases and J by 4 bases, leaving 9 bases between them. The CDR3 spans 13 residues. The CDR3 DNA reads as TGTGCCAGCAGTTTTGAGGCCCCAGATACGCAGTATTTT. Translated: CASSFEAPDTQYF.

The chain links TRBV5-1 to TRBJ2-7, with D tentatively TRBD2 (5 bases). The V end was cut by 0 bases, the J end by 3 bases, with 13 bases between. The CDR3 runs 15 residues. Germline values: CDR1 SGHRS, CDR2 YFSETQ. The CDR3 DNA is TGCGCCAGCAGCTTGGAGCCGGGGTTGAACTACGAGCAGTACTTC. Translating it yields CASSLEPGLNYEQYF.

V gene TRBV11-2 combines with J gene TRBJ2-7; 11 nucleotides line up with TRBD1. CDR3 length equals 15 residues. V lost 5 bases and J lost 6; bases outside the gene matches: 9. The germline V gene encodes CDR1 SGHAT and CDR2 FQNNGV. The CDR3 DNA sequence: TGTGCCAGCAGCCTTCAGTCGGGACAGGGGGTCGAGCAGTACTTC. This encodes CASSLQSGQGVEQYF.

The chain carries TRBV25-1 and TRBJ2-1; D may be TRBD1 (5 bases). CDR1 and CDR2 from the germline V gene are MGHDK and SYGVNS. The CDR3 has 15 residues. The germline V and J ends were trimmed by 6 bases and 10 bases, with 22 bases remaining between them. This CDR3 is CASSDTKLTGREQFF. The CDR3 bases are TGTGCCAGCAGCGACACGAAACTAACAGGAAGGGAGCAGTTCTTC.

CDR3 sequence reads: CASSPGSRGLAVAYEQYF. The DNA for the CDR3 is TGTGCCAGCAGCCCAGGTAGCAGGGGGTTAGCGGTTGCCTACGAGCAGTACTTC. The chain couples TRBV3-1 (or the pseudogene TRBV3-2) to TRBJ2-7, with D possibly matching TRBD1 (7 bases). V was clipped by 4 bases and J by 2 bases, with 24 bases between them. Per the germline V gene, CDR1 is LGHDT and CDR2 is YNNKEL (reference sequence). The CDR3 is made up of 18 amino acids.